This T cell receptor beta chain was identified during a study of cytomegalovirus exposure and HLA in healthy donors. Study-wide findings and caveats: Most TCR beta V segments were productive about 87% or about 30% of the time in an earlier analysis. Reports credit the classifier with highly specific, highly sensitive diagnosis of cytomegalovirus status. The majority of CMV-associated TCR beta chains were reported as apparently HLA-restricted in a later analysis. The Asian-associated ancestry cluster reportedly had fewer N-insertions than the 666-donor mean in a later analysis.

Trimming cost V 8 bases and J 2 bases; bases outside gene matches: 6. CDR3 length equals 14 residues. Germline-derived CDR1 and CDR2 are KGHSH and LQKENI. Researchers ran the PCR with 60 Vbeta and 13 Jbeta primers. Measured with immunoSEQ multiplex PCR; TCRdb has only the in-frame clones, and not every one. The table has 55,000 to 85,000 clones, around 78% seen once. With respect to this clone: Antigen unknown.

Sample: PBMCs. This receptor was obtained from a man younger than 35 in good health and CMV-seropositive. This chain uses TRBV18 with TRBJ1-5, with 7 bases aligning to TRBD1. The CDR3 DNA follows: TGTGCCAGCGCGGGGACAGTAGGCAATCAGCCCCAGCATTTT. It encodes CASAGTVGNQPQHF.